Each of the 17 T cell receptor beta chains below was sequenced from the same sample in a study of T cells in women clearing cervical HPV infection. Assay: immunoSEQ multiplex PCR; the TCRdb copy retains only in-frame clones and omits some. The listing contains 39,000 or so clones. Source material: blood buffy coat. These receptor sequences come from a woman aged 18-70 years with a cervical HPV16 infection that either progressed to CIN3+ or cleared (not recorded which).

About this clone: With the read ending 3 residues before the CDR3 end, the germline J gene is used to fill in that end. V and J are TRBV7-9 and TRBJ2-1; 7 bases fit TRBD1. Germline V gene data show CDR1 as SEHNR and CDR2 as FQNEAQ (reference sequence). The CDR3 consists of 15 residues. V was clipped by 4 bases and J by 3 bases; unmatched bases: 6. The CDR3 protein is CASSSDRINYNEQFF. CDR3 bases read: TGTGCCAGCAGCTCGGACAGGATTAACTACAATGAG.

The covered CDR3 bases are TGTGCCAGCAGCGCGGGGGAGGATCAGCCT. Encoded protein: CASSAGEDQP. The CDR3, in full, reads CASSAGEDQPQYF. The chain uses TRBV7-2 and TRBJ2-4; 7 bases are a match to TRBD2. The read ends 3 residues shy of where the CDR3 ends; the end is completed using the germline J gene. This CDR3 has 13 residues. Germline assignment: CDR1 SGHTA and CDR2 FQGNSA.

Incomplete CDR3 DNA: TGCGCCAGCAGCTTGAGCCTCTCTGGGGCCAACGTG. Translating it yields CASSLSLSGANV. The entire CDR3 protein reads CASSLSLSGANVLFF. The rearrangement joins TRBV5-1 to TRBJ2-2; D possibly corresponds to TRBD1 (5 bases). The read finishes 3 residues shy of the CDR3 end, and the germline J gene is used to complete it. This CDR3 is 15 amino acids long. CDR1 is SGHRS and CDR2 is YFSETQ in the germline V gene. The full variable domain, in which reference TRBV5-1 and TRBJ2-2 provide the parts outside the CDR3, is KAGVTQTPRYLIKTRGQQVTLSCSPISGHRSVSWYQQTPGQGLQFLFEYFSETQRNKGNFPGRFSGRQFSNSRSEMNVSTLELGDSALYLCASSLSLSGANVLFFGEGSRLTVL.

Details on this clone: The DNA ends 3 residues before the CDR3 does, and the rest of the CDR3 is filled in from the germline J gene. The genes are TRBV19 and TRBJ1-1, with 10 bases fitting TRBD1. Germline V gene lookup returns CDR1 LNHDA and CDR2 SQIVND (reference sequence). Trimming removed 8 bases from V and 4 bases from J; junction bases left unmatched: 4. The CDR3 covers 13 residues. The part of the CDR3 DNA that was read is TGTGCCAGTGACAGGGGGCAAGGCACTGAA. Protein sequence: CASDRGQGTE. The whole CDR3 sequence is CASDRGQGTEAFF. Full variable domain (remainder filled in from reference TRBV19 and TRBJ1-1): DGGITQSPKYLFRKEGQNVTLSCEQNLNHDAMYWYRQDPGQGLRLIYYSQIVNDFQKGDIAEGYSVSREKKESFPLTVTSAQKNPTAFYLCASDRGQGTEAFFGQGTRLTVV.

Of note for this clone: The read halts 3 residues ahead of the CDR3 end, with the missing end drawn from the germline J gene. The rearrangement joins TRBV6-1 to TRBJ2-3; 9 nucleotides match TRBD1. The CDR3 sequence is 17 residues long. With V trimmed by 2 bases and J by 5 bases, 11 bases remained unmatched. The germline V gene encodes CDR1 MNHNS and CDR2 SASEGT. Here the CDR3 reads CASSERFGTGYRDTQYF. The covered CDR3 bases are TGTGCCAGCAGTGAAAGGTTTGGGACAGGGTATAGAGATACG.

Partial CDR3 DNA: TGTGCCAGCTCTCCGGACAGGGGATTCTATGGC. This gives the protein CASSPDRGFYG. The full CDR3 reads CASSPDRGFYGYTF. V and J are TRBV18 and TRBJ1-2; TRBD1 agrees at 9 bases. The read terminates 3 residues ahead of where the CDR3 ends, so the germline J gene completes it. The V gene end was trimmed by 6 bases and the J gene end by 4 bases; junction bases not matched to a gene: 6. The germline V gene has CDR1 KGHSH and CDR2 LQKENI. The CDR3 loop spans 14 amino acids.

As to this clone: The read finishes 3 residues shy of the CDR3 end, and the germline J gene is used to complete it. The chain joins TRBV11-1 to TRBJ1-1, with 7 bases fitting TRBD1. CDR1 and CDR2 from the germline V gene are SGHAT and FQDESV (reference sequence). The CDR3 has 13 residues. The trim removed 6 bases at V and 5 bases at J, leaving 6 bases unmatched. Partial CDR3 DNA: TGTGCCAGCAGTAGAGACAGGGCTACTGAA. Translating gives CASSRDRATE. The whole CDR3 sequence is CASSRDRATEAFF.

Concerning this clone: The read stops 3 residues short of the end of the CDR3; the missing end is completed from the germline J gene. The rearrangement uses TRBV20-1 and TRBJ2-5, with 9 bases that match TRBD2. This CDR3 has 14 residues. After removal of 5 bases from V and 5 bases from J, the junction contained 9 bases not matched to a gene. Germline loops: CDR1 DFQATT, CDR2 SNEGSKA (reference sequence). The sequenced CDR3 bases are TGCAGTGCTGGACCTAGCGGGGTTGGGGAGACC. This gives the protein CSAGPSGVGET. The entire CDR3 protein is CSAGPSGVGETQYF.

Remarks on this clone: With the read ending 3 residues before the CDR3 end, the germline J gene is used to fill in that end. The chain carries TRBV7-9 and TRBJ2-1; possibly TRBD2 for D (6 bases). The V gene's germline CDR1 is SEHNR and CDR2 FQNEAQ (reference sequence). V shed 4 bases and J shed 7 bases, with 14 bases lying between them. This CDR3 spans 14 amino acids. CDR3 amino acids: CASSSEGPSNEQFF. The DNA read from the CDR3 is TGTGCCAGCAGCTCGGAGGGGCCAAGTAATGAG. Full variable domain (rest looked up from reference TRBV7-9 and TRBJ2-1): DTGVSQNPRHKITKRGQNVTFRCDPISEHNRLYWYRQTLGQGPEFLTYFQNEAQLEKSRLLSDRFSAERPKGSFSTLEIQRTEQGDSAMYLCASSSEGPSNEQFFGPGTRLTVL.

For this clone: A read error may account for a junction end that differs from germline. Coverage ceases 3 residues before the CDR3 finishes, and the germline J gene fills in the end. This chain uses TRBV19 with TRBJ2-1; D is possibly TRBD1 (6 bases). Germline CDR1 LNHDA, CDR2 SQIVND (reference sequence). The CDR3 runs 16 residues. The CDR3 loop is CASSVDLVTGYNEQFF. The CDR3 bases that were read are TGTGCCAGTAGTGTAGATCTAGTGACAGGTTACAATGAG.

With respect to this clone: The read ends 3 residues before the CDR3 terminus; that terminus is restored from the germline J gene. The chain combines TRBV19 with TRBJ1-2; D might be TRBD1 (6 bases). The CDR3 covers 16 residues. Germline CDR1 is LNHDA and CDR2 is SQIVND (reference sequence). CDR3 DNA, as far as it was read: TGTGCCAGTAGTATAGGACAGGAGGCAGGAGTCGATGAC. This translates into CASSIGQEAGVDD. The entire CDR3 is CASSIGQEAGVDDYTF.

On this clone: The read stops 3 residues short of the end of the CDR3; the missing end is completed from the germline J gene. The gene calls are TRBV7-2 and TRBJ1-2; no clear D. The CDR3 is 13 residues long. Germline CDR1 SGHTA, CDR2 FQGNSA. The CDR3: CASSLAGERDYTF. CDR3 DNA (partial): TGTGCCAGCAGCTTAGCGGGAGAGCGGGAC.

As regards this clone: The read stops 3 residues short of the end of the CDR3; the missing end is completed from the germline J gene. V and J are TRBV6-2 or TRBV6-3 and TRBJ1-4; D is possibly TRBD1 (6 bases). The V end was cut by 3 bases, the J end by 5 bases, with 13 bases between. CDR3 length: 15 amino acids. Germline CDR1 reads MNHEY; CDR2 reads SVGEGT. The CDR3 loop reads CASSYRLGGNEKLFF. CDR3 bases read: TGTGCCAGCAGTTATAGGTTAGGGGGAAATGAAAAA.

The CDR3 bases that were read are TGCAGTGCCAAGGGACAGGAAGAATTGAACACTGAA. It codes for CSAKGQEELNTE. The whole CDR3 protein is CSAKGQEELNTEAFF. The J gene is TRBJ1-1, the V gene TRBV20-1; 8 positions match TRBD1. The read ends 3 residues shy of where the CDR3 ends; the end is completed using the germline J gene. Germline V gene sequence: CDR1 DFQATT, CDR2 SNEGSKA (reference sequence). This CDR3 has 15 amino acids. Unmatched junction bases numbered 9, after V lost 6 bases and J lost 0 bases.

Concerning this clone itself: The CDR3 end is not reached by the read, which stops 3 residues before it; the germline J gene fills it in. This sample includes further DNA sequences coding for the same CDR3. The V and J genes are TRBV30 and TRBJ1-3; 8 positions match TRBD1. This CDR3 comprises 13 residues. V was pared by 4 bases and J by 2 bases, with 1 base of the junction left unmatched. Germline CDR1 reads GTSNPN; CDR2 reads SVGIG (reference sequence). CDR3: CAWKQGAGNTIYF. The DNA read from the CDR3 is TGTGCCTGGAAACAGGGGGCTGGAAACACC.

CDR3 DNA (partial): TGTGCCAGCAAACGGACGGGGGGCGTGGTAAATACG. Its protein product is CASKRTGGVVNT. The CDR3 in full is CASKRTGGVVNTQYF. The chain combines TRBV7-2 with TRBJ2-3; the D gene is possibly TRBD2 (7 bases). Read sequence stops 3 residues before the CDR3 end, and the germline J gene provides the missing end. Germline-derived CDR1 and CDR2 are SGHTA and FQGNSA. Deletions cut 7 bases from V and 7 bases from J, with 21 bases between. This CDR3 spans 15 amino acids.

Notes on this clone: Read sequence stops 3 residues before the CDR3 end, and the germline J gene provides the missing end. V and J are TRBV6-1 and TRBJ2-5; 8 bases agree with TRBD1. This CDR3 spans 15 amino acids. Per germline, CDR1 MNHNS and CDR2 SASEGT. Germline trimming cut 4 bases from V and 5 bases from J; bases unmatched to any gene: 9. The CDR3 here is CASSVVSGGRETQYF. CDR3 DNA, as far as it was read: TGTGCCAGCAGTGTGGTCTCAGGGGGCAGGGAGACC.